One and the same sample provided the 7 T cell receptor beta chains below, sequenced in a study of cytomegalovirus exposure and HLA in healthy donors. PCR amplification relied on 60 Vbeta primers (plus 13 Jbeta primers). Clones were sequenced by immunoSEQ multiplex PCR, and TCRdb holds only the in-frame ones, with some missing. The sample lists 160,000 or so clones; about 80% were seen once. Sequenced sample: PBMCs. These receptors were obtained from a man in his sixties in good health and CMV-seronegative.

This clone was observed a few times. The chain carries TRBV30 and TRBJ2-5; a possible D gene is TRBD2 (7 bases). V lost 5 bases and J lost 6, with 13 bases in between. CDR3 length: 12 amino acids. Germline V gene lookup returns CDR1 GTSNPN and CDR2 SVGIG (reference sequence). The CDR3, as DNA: TGTGCCTGGGTCGGGGGGCGGCAGACCCAGTACTTC. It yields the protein CAWVGGRQTQYF.

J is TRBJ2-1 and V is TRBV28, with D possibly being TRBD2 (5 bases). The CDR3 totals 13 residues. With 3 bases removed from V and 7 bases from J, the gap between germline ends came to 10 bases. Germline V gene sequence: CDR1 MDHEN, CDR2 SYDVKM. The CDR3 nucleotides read TGTGCCAGCAGTTTGCTCTCGGGGAATGAGCAGTTCTTC. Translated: CASSLLSGNEQFF. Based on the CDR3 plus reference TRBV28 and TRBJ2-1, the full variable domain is DVKVTQSSRYLVKRTGEKVFLECVQDMDHENMFWYRQDPGLGLRLIYFSYDVKMKEKGDIPEGYSVSREKKERFSLILESASTNQTSMYLCASSLLSGNEQFFGPGTRLTVL.

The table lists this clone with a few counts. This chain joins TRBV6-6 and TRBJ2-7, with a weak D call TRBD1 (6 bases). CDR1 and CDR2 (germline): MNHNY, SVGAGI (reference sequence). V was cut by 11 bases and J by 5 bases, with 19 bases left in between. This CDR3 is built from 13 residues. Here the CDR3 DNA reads TGTGCCTCTACGGGTGACAGGAGTCACGAGCAGTACTTC. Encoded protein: CASTGDRSHEQYF.

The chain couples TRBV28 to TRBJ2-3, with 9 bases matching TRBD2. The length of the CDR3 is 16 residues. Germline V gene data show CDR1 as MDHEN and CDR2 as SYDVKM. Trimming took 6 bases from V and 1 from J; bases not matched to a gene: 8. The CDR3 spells CASRSHSGRGTDTQYF. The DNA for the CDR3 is TGTGCCAGCAGATCACATAGCGGGAGAGGCACAGATACGCAGTATTTT.

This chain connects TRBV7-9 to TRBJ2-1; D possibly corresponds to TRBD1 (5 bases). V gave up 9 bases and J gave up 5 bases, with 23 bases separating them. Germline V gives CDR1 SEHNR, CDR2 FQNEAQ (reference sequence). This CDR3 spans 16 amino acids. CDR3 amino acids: CASNTPAGRVHNEQFF. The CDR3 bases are TGTGCCAGTAACACCCCGGCAGGGCGAGTCCACAATGAGCAGTTCTTC.

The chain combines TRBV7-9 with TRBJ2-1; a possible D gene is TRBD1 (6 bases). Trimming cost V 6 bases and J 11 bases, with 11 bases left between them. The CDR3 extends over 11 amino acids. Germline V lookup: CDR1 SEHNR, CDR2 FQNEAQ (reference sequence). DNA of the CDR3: TGTGCCAGCAGGAGACAGGACCAGCAGTTCTTC. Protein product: CASRRQDQQFF.

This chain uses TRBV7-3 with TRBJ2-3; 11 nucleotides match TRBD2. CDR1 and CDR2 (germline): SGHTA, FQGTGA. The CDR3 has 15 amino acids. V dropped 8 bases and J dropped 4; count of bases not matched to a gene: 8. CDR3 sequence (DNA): TGTGCCAGCTCAGAGGCTAGCGGGAGGTCAGATACGCAGTATTTT. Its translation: CASSEASGRSDTQYF.